This TCR beta chain was recovered during a study of blood T cell repertoires in COVID-19. Overall study context: T cells, B-cell-depleted T cells, or PBMCs supplied cDNA or gDNA.

Clones were read by immunoSEQ multiplex PCR, and TCRdb kept only the in-frame ones, dropping some. The sample has 150,000 to 200,000 clones, approximately 90% seen once. Between the trimmed V and J ends, which lost 2 bases and 0 bases, there was a span of 11 bases. Germline assignment: CDR1 SGHTA and CDR2 FQGTGA. The CDR3 is 15 amino acids. Sequencing used peripheral blood. The chain is built from TRBV7-3 and TRBJ2-7; D might be TRBD2 (5 bases). The clonotype was recovered from a man aged 60-69 years with acute or convalescent COVID-19. This CDR3 is CASSLEVGSSYEQYF. The CDR3, as DNA: TGTGCCAGCAGCTTAGAAGTTGGGAGCTCCTACGAGCAGTACTTC.